This TCR beta chain was profiled in a study of blood T cell repertoires in COVID-19. From germline, CDR1 is MDHEN and CDR2 SYDVKM. V gave up 6 bases and J gave up 7 bases, with 13 bases separating them. The CDR3 consists of 12 residues. As originally analysed: Reference gene primer amplification gave nucleated cell count estimates. Repertoires were generated with immunoSEQ multiplex PCR, while TCRdb's copy carries only in-frame clones and drops some. V, J and clone size reflect that table, while D and trimming were determined from the DNA. The profile shows 270,000 or so clones, 83% of them singletons.

The sample was peripheral blood. This receptor was identified in a woman aged 45-65 years who had recovered from COVID-19. This chain connects TRBV28 to TRBJ2-7; tentative D call: TRBD2 (5 bases). In nucleotides, the CDR3 is TGTGCCAGCAGAGAGAATAGGAGGGAGCAGTACTTC. Translated: CASRENRREQYF.